This TCR beta chain was captured in a study of blood T cell repertoires in COVID-19. Study background: T cells, B-cell-depleted T cells, or PBMCs supplied cDNA or gDNA.

Allocation to cohorts depended on clinical history reported by the participants. The CDR3 contains 14 residues. CDR1 and CDR2 from the germline V gene are GTSNPN and SVGIG (reference sequence). V lost 3 bases and J 0 bases, leaving 9 bases between the germline ends. Authors' methods: The authors estimated nucleated cell counts from reference gene primer amplification. Clones were read by immunoSEQ multiplex PCR, and TCRdb kept only the in-frame ones, dropping some. D and trimming were read from the DNA, whereas the V and J calls and clone size are those reported in that table. The top ten clones hold about 1.7% of a sample with 360,000 or so clones, 85% to 90% of them seen once.

The chain has TRBV30 and TRBJ2-4, with a tentative D call TRBD2 (5 bases). This receptor was identified in a woman aged 25 to 39 who had recovered from COVID-19. Material: PBMCs or T cells enriched from blood (not recorded which). CDR3 nucleotide sequence: TGTGCCTGGAGGGGGAGAGGAGCCAAAAACATTCAGTACTTC. Translating it yields CAWRGRGAKNIQYF.